The source of this T cell receptor (beta chain) is a study of blood T cell repertoires in COVID-19. Study overall: The United States, Italy and Spain were the sources of the acute and convalescent COVID-19 samples. PBMCs, B-cell-depleted T cells, or T cells provided the cDNA or gDNA that made up the material.

The CDR3 covers 14 residues. V dropped 6 bases and J dropped 7; count of bases not matched to a gene: 8. Germline V gene lookup returns CDR1 LGHNT and CDR2 FRNRAP. In the original workflow: Estimates of nucleated cell counts were drawn from the amplification of reference gene primers. Method: immunoSEQ multiplex PCR; TCRdb's copy keeps in-frame clones and lacks some. V, J and clone size reflect that table, while D and trimming were determined from the DNA. Here the sample spans around 380,000 clones, over 65% being singletons. The chain recombines TRBV12-5 with TRBJ1-4, with 7 bases that match TRBD1. The specimen sequenced was peripheral blood. The origin of this receptor is a human donor with acute or convalescent COVID-19. The donor label of this sample is uncertain. This CDR3 reads CASGPDRAPEKLFF. CDR3 in DNA: TGTGCTAGTGGGCCCGACAGGGCCCCTGAAAAACTGTTTTTT.